Shown below are 10 T cell receptor beta chains from a single sample sequenced in a study of Ad26.COV2.S vaccination and SARS-CoV-2 variants. The protocol was immunoSEQ multiplex PCR, while the TCRdb copy is restricted to in-frame clones and leaves out a portion. The sample carries around 400,000 clones, roughly four fifths recorded once. Treatment of the sample: over 15 received Ad26.COV2.S at low or high dose, single or two shots; a few received placebo; per-sample allocation not given. On day 63 after the first injection, vaccine and placebo recipients gave samples. Source: peripheral blood, taken in a trial of Ad26.COV2.S vaccine versus placebo. These receptors all stem from a person aged 18-60 years who received the Ad26.COV2.S COVID-19 vaccine or a placebo.

In DNA, the CDR3 is TGCGCCAGCAGCCCCGGGTCTCCACTGAGTGAAGCTTTCTTT. It specifies CASSPGSPLSEAFF. The chain joins TRBV5-1 to TRBJ1-1; D is uncertain. This CDR3 has 14 amino acids. The V and J ends lost 4 bases and 7 bases respectively, with 17 bases between them. In germline, CDR1 is SGHRS, CDR2 YFSETQ.

The V and J genes are TRBV6-5 and TRBJ2-1; possibly TRBD2 for D (7 bases). Per the germline V gene, CDR1 is MNHEY and CDR2 is SVGAGI. V gave up 11 bases and J gave up 3 bases, with 14 bases separating them. This CDR3 contains 13 residues. The CDR3 sequence is CAARGGDYNEQFF. In DNA, the CDR3 is TGTGCCGCACGCGGGGGCGACTACAATGAGCAGTTCTTC.

This clone has a single count. The chain has TRBV4-1 and TRBJ2-1, with 7 nucleotides matching TRBD2. This CDR3 region has 16 residues. The germline V gene has CDR1 MGHRA and CDR2 YSYEKL. Germline trimming cut 3 bases from V and 3 bases from J; bases unmatched to any gene: 8. The DNA for the CDR3 is TGCGCCAGCAGCCAGCCGGGACTACAGATCTACAATGAGCAGTTCTTC. It yields the protein CASSQPGLQIYNEQFF.

The chain uses TRBV18 and TRBJ2-7; no clear D gene. V lost 6 bases, J lost 2 bases, and 17 bases lay in between. The CDR3 is made up of 15 amino acids. CDR1 is KGHSH and CDR2 is LQKENI in the germline V gene. This chain's CDR3 is CASSLSTSGAYEQYF. As DNA, the CDR3 is TGTGCCAGCTCCCTCTCAACAAGTGGGGCCTACGAGCAGTACTTC.

The gene calls are TRBV5-4 and TRBJ2-5; TRBD2 agrees at 8 bases. J lost 5 bases, V lost 4 bases, and 10 bases had no gene match. CDR3 size: 15 residues. Looked up from germline, CDR1 is SGHNT and CDR2 is YYREEE (reference sequence). CDR3: CASSDQREHLETQYF. CDR3 bases: TGTGCCAGCAGCGATCAGCGGGAGCATTTGGAGACCCAGTACTTC.

This clone has more than one count but fewer than ten. Here the CDR3 DNA reads TGTGCCAGCAGTGCGGCAGGGCCTAACACTGAAGCTTTCTTT. Amino acids: CASSAAGPNTEAFF. J is TRBJ1-1 and V is TRBV2, with D perhaps TRBD1 (5 bases). V lost 4 bases, J lost 2 bases, and 11 bases lay in between. This CDR3 region has 14 residues. Germline lookup yields CDR1 SNHLY and CDR2 FYNNEI.

The rearrangement uses TRBV27 and TRBJ1-6; D unclear. This CDR3 has 15 amino acids. The germline V gene has CDR1 MNHEY and CDR2 SMNVEV (reference sequence). Trimming cost V 5 bases and J 4 bases, with 12 bases left between them. Here the CDR3 DNA reads TGTGCCAGCAGTGAGTCCGGACGGTATAATTCACCCCTCCACTTT. As protein: CASSESGRYNSPLHF.

The rearrangement uses TRBV19 and TRBJ2-7, with a tentative D call TRBD1 (5 bases). CDR1 and CDR2 from the germline V gene are LNHDA and SQIVND (reference sequence). Trimming took 6 bases from V and 7 from J, leaving 22 bases between them. The CDR3 is 15 amino acids. CDR3 sequence reads: CASSLGAYPSREQYF. CDR3 sequence (DNA): TGTGCCAGTAGCCTAGGGGCATATCCCTCTAGGGAGCAGTACTTC.

The rearrangement links TRBV4-3 to TRBJ2-3, with D unresolved. CDR3 length: 15 residues. CDR1 LGHNA and CDR2 YSLEER come from the germline V gene. V dropped 1 base and J dropped 0 bases, with 8 bases sitting between them. Written as DNA, the CDR3 is TGCGCCAGCAGCCAAGGCAAGTACAGCACAGATACGCAGTATTTT. Its protein product is CASSQGKYSTDTQYF.

The genes are TRBV29-1 and TRBJ1-2; 10 nucleotides line up with TRBD1. Losses at the gene ends were 7 bases for V and 0 bases for J; bases not matched to a gene: 11. Germline V gene lookup returns CDR1 SQVTM and CDR2 ANQGSEA. This CDR3 region has 16 residues. The CDR3 loop reads CSAIRDRGYPNYGYTF. The CDR3 coding sequence is TGCAGCGCTATCCGGGACAGGGGATATCCTAACTATGGCTACACCTTC.